This T cell receptor beta chain comes out of a study of PD-L1 blockade in urothelial cancer. TCRdb's table, derived via immunoSEQ multiplex PCR, lists solely in-frame clones and lacks some. The sample includes tens of thousands of clones, approximately 82% of them seen just once. This sequence was found in an older man with urothelial cancer. Specimen: PBMCs, collected around atezolizumab (anti-PD-L1) treatment.

CDR3: CASSQDPVPSSYNEQFF. The CDR3 coding sequence is TGCGCCAGCAGCCAAGATCCGGTTCCAAGCTCCTACAATGAGCAGTTCTTC. The chain uses TRBV4-3 and TRBJ2-1; unclear D gene. Per germline, CDR1 LGHNA and CDR2 YSLEER. Trimming left V 0 bases short and J 0 bases short, with 12 bases between. The CDR3 is 17 residues long.